This T cell receptor beta chain was sequenced for a study of beta chain features in type 1 diabetes. Study-level background: There was similarity between patients and healthy donors in age, gender and cell yields.

This CDR3 spans 11 amino acids. Looked up from germline, CDR1 is LNHNV and CDR2 is YYDKDF (reference sequence). V gave up 3 bases and J gave up 9 bases, with 6 bases separating them. General study findings and limits: All four CD4+ subsets of Type 1 diabetes patients contained TCRB CDR3s that were moderately but significantly shorter. Over-representation of high TCR-expressing cells was a possible consequence of cDNA sequencing.

Of the isolated RNA, all was reverse transcribed, and so the sequenced material was expressed TCRB transcripts. Method: immunoSEQ multiplex PCR; TCRdb's copy keeps in-frame clones and lacks some. The data contain 400,000 to 500,000 clones, roughly 13% of them singletons. Note on this clone: The antigen remains unidentified.

The TCR comes from a man younger than 40 in good health. Material for sequencing was naive CD4+ T cells from blood. The chain joins TRBV15 to TRBJ2-1, with D uncertain. CDR3 coding DNA: TGTGCCACCAGCAGGCACAGTGAGCAGTTCTTC. This sequence encodes CATSRHSEQFF.